This T cell receptor beta chain was found in a study of OX40 agonist ivuxolimab in advanced cancers. Broader study findings: People who partly responded at 0.1-3.0 mg/kg had some of the least clonal expansion seen.

Clones were sequenced by immunoSEQ multiplex PCR, and TCRdb holds only the in-frame ones, with some missing. The top ten hold 35% to 40% of the sample, which has tens of thousands of clones, roughly 88% seen once. CDR1 and CDR2 from the germline V gene are MNHNY and SVGAGI (reference sequence). The CDR3 consists of 15 residues. V shed 0 bases and J shed 6 bases, with 12 bases lying between them. Concerning this clone: Its matching antigen is unknown.

Sequencing was performed on CD4+ or CD8+ T cells sorted from blood, taken in a trial of the OX40 agonist ivuxolimab. The TCR comes from an adult with an advanced solid tumor such as melanoma, head and neck, liver or kidney cancer. The rearrangement links TRBV6-6 to TRBJ2-1, with TRBD1 as a possible D gene (7 bases). CDR3 DNA: TGTGCCAGCAGTTACTCGGAGGGGGCGCCCAATGAGCAGTTCTTC. This translates into CASSYSEGAPNEQFF.